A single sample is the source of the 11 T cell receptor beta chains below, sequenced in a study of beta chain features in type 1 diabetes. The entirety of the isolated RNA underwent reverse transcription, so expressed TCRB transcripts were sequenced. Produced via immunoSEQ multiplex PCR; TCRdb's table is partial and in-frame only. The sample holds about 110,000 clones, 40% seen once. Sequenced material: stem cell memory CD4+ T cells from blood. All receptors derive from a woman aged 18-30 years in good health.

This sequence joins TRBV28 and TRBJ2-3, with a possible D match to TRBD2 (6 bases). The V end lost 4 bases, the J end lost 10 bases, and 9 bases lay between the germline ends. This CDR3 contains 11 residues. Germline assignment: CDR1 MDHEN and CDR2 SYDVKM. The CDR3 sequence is CASSYTSSQYF. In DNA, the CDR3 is TGTGCCAGCAGTTACACTAGCTCGCAGTATTTT.

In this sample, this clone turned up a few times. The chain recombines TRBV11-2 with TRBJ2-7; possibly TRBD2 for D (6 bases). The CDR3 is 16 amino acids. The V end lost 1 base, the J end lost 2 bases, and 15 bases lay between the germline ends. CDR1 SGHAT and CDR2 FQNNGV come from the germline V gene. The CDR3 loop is CASSLVAGHSPYEQYF. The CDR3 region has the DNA TGTGCCAGCAGCTTAGTCGCGGGGCACTCCCCCTACGAGCAGTACTTC.

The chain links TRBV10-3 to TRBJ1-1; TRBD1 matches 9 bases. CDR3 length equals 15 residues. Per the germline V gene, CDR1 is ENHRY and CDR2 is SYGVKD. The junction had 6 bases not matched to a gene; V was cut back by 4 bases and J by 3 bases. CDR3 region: CAISADRGRDTEAFF. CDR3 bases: TGTGCCATCAGTGCGGACAGGGGACGCGACACTGAAGCTTTCTTT.

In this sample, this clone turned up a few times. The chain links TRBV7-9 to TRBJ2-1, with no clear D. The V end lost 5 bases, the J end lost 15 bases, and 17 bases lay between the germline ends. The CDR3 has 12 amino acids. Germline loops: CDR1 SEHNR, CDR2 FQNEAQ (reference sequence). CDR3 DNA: TGTGCCAGCAGCCCACCCCGGGTAGTGGCGTTCTTC. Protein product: CASSPPRVVAFF.

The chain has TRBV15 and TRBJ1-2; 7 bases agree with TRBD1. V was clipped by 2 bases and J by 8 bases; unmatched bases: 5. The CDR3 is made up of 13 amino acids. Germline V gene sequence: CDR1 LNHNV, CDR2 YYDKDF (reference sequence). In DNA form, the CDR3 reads TGTGCCACCAGCAGAACAGGGGTCCGAGGCTACACCTTC. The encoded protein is CATSRTGVRGYTF.

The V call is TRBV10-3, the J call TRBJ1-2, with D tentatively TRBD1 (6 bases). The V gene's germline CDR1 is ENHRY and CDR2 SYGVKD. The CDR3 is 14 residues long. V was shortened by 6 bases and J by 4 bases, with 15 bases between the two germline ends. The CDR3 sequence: CAISEITGSYGYTF. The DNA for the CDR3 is TGTGCCATCAGCGAGATCACAGGGTCCTATGGCTACACCTTC.

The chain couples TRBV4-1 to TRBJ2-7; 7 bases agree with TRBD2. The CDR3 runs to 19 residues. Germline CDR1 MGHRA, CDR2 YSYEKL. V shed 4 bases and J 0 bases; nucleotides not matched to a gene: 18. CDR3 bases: TGCGCCAGCAGCCCGAGCGGGATCCACTTTCCTATAAGCTCCTACGAGCAGTACTTC. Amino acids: CASSPSGIHFPISSYEQYF.

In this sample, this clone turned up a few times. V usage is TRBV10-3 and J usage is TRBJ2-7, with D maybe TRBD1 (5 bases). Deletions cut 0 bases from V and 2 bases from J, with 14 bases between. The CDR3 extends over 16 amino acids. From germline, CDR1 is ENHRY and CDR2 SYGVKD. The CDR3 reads CAISESRTSLTYEQYF. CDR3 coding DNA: TGTGCCATCAGTGAGTCGAGGACAAGCCTAACCTACGAGCAGTACTTC.

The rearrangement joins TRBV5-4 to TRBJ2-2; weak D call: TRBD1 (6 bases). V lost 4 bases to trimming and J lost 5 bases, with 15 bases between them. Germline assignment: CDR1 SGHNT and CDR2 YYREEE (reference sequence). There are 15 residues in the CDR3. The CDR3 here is CASSLHIGTTGELFF. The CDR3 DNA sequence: TGTGCCAGCAGCCTTCACATAGGGACAACCGGGGAGCTGTTTTTT.

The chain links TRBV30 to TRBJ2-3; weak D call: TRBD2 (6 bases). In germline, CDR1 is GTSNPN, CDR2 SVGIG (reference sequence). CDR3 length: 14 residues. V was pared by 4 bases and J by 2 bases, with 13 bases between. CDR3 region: CAWTRGITTDTQYF. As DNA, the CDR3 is TGTGCCTGGACCCGCGGGATCACCACAGATACGCAGTATTTT.

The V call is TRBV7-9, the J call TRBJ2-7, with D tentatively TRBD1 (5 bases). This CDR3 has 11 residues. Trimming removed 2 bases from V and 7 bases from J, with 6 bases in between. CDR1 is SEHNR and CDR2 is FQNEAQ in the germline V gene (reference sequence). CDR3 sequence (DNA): TGTGCCAGCAGCTTAAACAGGGAGCAGTACTTC. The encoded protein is CASSLNREQYF.